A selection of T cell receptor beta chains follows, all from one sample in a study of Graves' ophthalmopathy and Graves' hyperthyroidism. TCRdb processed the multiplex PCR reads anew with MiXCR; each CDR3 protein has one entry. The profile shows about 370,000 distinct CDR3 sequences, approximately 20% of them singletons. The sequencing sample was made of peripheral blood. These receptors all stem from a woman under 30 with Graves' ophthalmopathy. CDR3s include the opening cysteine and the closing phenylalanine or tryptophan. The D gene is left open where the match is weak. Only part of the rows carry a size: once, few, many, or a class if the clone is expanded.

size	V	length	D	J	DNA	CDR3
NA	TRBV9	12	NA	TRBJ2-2	TGTGGACGAGGGACTAACACCGGGGAGCTGTTTTTT	CGRGTNTGELFF
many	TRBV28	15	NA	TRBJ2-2	TGTGCCAGCAGTCGGACACCTACGAACACCGGGGAGCTGTTTTTT	CASSRTPTNTGELFF
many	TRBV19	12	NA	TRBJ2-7	TGTGCCAGTAGTGCATTGGGGGGAGAGCAGTACTTC	CASSALGGEQYF
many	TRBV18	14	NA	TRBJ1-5	TGTGCCAGCTCACCCTGGGGAGGTGGGCAGCCCCAGCATTTT	CASSPWGGGQPQHF
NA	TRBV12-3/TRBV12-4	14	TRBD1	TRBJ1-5	TGTGCCAGCAACCTAAGGGGGCACAATCAGCCCCAGCATTTT	CASNLRGHNQPQHF
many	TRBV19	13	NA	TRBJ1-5	TGTGCCAGTAGCATGGACAGAAATCAGCCCCAGCATTTT	CASSMDRNQPQHF
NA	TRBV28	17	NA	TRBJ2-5	TGTGCCAGCAGTTCCCCGTTTAGCGGACGGTACCAAGAGACCCAGTACTTC	CASSSPFSGRYQETQYF
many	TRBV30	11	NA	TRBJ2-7	TGTGCCTGGAGAACAGTCTACGAGCAGTACTTC	CAWRTVYEQYF
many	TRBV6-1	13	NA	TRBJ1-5	TGTGCCAGCAGTGAAGCGGGCAGTCAGCCCCGGCATTTT	CASSEAGSQPRHF
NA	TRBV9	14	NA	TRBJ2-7	TGTGCCAGCAGCGTAGGGGGGGATAGCGACGAGCAGTACTTC	CASSVGGDSDEQYF
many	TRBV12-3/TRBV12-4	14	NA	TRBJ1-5	TGTGCCAGCAGTAACCAGGGCCCCCATCAGCCCCAGCATTTT	CASSNQGPHQPQHF
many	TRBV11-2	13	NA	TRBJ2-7	TGTGCCAGCAGCTTGGACACAAACTACGAGCAGTACTTC	CASSLDTNYEQYF
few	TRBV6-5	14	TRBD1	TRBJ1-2	TGTGCCAGCAGTTACTCGTCAGGGGGCGGTGGCTACACCTTC	CASSYSSGGGGYTF
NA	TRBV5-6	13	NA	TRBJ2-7	TGTGCCAGCAGCTTCGGAGATTTATACGAGCAGTACTTC	CASSFGDLYEQYF
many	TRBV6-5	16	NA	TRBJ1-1	TGTGCCAGCAGTCCCCGGCCTAGAGACTTGAACACTGAAGCTTTCTTT	CASSPRPRDLNTEAFF
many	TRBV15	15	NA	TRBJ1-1	TGTGCCACCAGCCCCACCCGACACTTGAACACTGAAGCTTTCTTT	CATSPTRHLNTEAFF
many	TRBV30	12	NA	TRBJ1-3	TGTGCCTGGACGAACTCCGCGAACACCATATATTTT	CAWTNSANTIYF
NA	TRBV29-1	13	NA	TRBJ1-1	TGCAGCGTTGAAAAGGGGGATGGGACTGAAGCTTTCTTT	CSVEKGDGTEAFF
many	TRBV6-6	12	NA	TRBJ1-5	TGTGCCAGCAGTTACCCCGCTCAGCCCCAGCATTTT	CASSYPAQPQHF
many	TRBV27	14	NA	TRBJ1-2	TGTGCCAGCAGTTTTGGCAGGGGAGGCTATGGCTACACCTTC	CASSFGRGGYGYTF
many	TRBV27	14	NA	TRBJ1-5	TGTGCCAGCAGCCCCAGGGGAAAGTATGCACCCCAGCATTTT	CASSPRGKYAPQHF
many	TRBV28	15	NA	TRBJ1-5	TGTGCCAGCAGCTTTCCGGGATTTAGCAATCAGCCCCAGCATTTT	CASSFPGFSNQPQHF
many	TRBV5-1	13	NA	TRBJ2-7	TGCGCCAGCAGCTTGACGACGGCCTACGAGCAGTACTTC	CASSLTTAYEQYF
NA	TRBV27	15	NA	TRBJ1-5	TGTGCCAGCAGTTTACAGGGGAGGCGAGAGGGGACCCAGCATTTT	CASSLQGRREGTQHF
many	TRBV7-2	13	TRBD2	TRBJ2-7	TGTGCCAGTGGGACTAGCGGTCCCTACGAGCAGTACTTC	CASGTSGPYEQYF
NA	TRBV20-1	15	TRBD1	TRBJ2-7	TGCAGTGCCAGGGGCCCGCTAGACAGGGGGTACGAGCAGTACTTC	CSARGPLDRGYEQYF
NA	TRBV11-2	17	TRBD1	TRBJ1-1	TGTGCCAGCAGCTTAGGGAATAGGACAGGGATGAACACTGAAGCTTTCTTT	CASSLGNRTGMNTEAFF
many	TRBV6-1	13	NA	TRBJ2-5	TGTGCCAGCAGTGATAGACAGCAAGAGACCCAGTACTTC	CASSDRQQETQYF
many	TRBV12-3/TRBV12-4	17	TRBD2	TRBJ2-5	TGTGCCAGCAGTCCGTATACTAGCGGGGTACTACAAGAGACCCAGTACTTC	CASSPYTSGVLQETQYF
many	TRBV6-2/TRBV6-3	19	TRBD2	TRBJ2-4	TGTGCCAGCAGTTACAACGCGGGAGAAGGGCTTTTAGCCAAAAACATTCAGTACTTC	CASSYNAGEGLLAKNIQYF
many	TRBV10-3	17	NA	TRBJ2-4	TGTGCCATCAGTGAGTCGACACGAGGACATCAAAAAAACATTCAGTACTTC	CAISESTRGHQKNIQYF
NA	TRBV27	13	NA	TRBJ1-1	TGTGCCAGCAAGCTCAGAGGGAACACTGAAGCTTTCTTT	CASKLRGNTEAFF
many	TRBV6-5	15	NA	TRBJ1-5	TGTGCCAGCAGACCTCGGGGGCCAGCCAATCAGCCCCAGCATTTT	CASRPRGPANQPQHF
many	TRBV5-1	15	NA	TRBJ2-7	TGCGCCAGCAGCTTGGGCCCGGGTATCCACTACGAGCAGTACTTC	CASSLGPGIHYEQYF
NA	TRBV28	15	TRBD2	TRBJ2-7	TGTGCCAGCAGCTTAACTAGCGGGAGGGCCTCCGAGCAGTACTTC	CASSLTSGRASEQYF
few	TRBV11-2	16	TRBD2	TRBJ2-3	TGTGCCAGCAGTCGGACTAGCGGGTTTAGCACAGATACGCAGTATTTT	CASSRTSGFSTDTQYF
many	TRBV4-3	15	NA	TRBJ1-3	TGCGCCAGCAGCCAAACAGGCCTCTCTGGAAACACCATATATTTT	CASSQTGLSGNTIYF
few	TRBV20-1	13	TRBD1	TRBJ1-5	TGCAGTGCTAGATACAGGGGGGATCAGCCCCAGCATTTT	CSARYRGDQPQHF
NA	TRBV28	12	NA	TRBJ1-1	TGTGCCAGCAGTTTAACCGGATGGGCGGCTTTCTTT	CASSLTGWAAFF
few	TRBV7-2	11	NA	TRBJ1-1	TGTGCCAGCAGCATCAGGGGACCCGCTTTCTTT	CASSIRGPAFF
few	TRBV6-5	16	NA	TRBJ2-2	TGTGCCAGCAGTTCGCGGGGGCGCGGGAACACCGGGGAGCTGTTTTTT	CASSSRGRGNTGELFF
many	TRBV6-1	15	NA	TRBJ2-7	TGTGCCAGCAGTCCGGGGCTTAGTGGCTCCCACGAGCAGTACTTC	CASSPGLSGSHEQYF
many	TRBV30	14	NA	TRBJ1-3	TGTGCCTGGAGTGTGGACAGTTCTGGAAACACCATATATTTT	CAWSVDSSGNTIYF
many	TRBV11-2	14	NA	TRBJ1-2	TGTGCCAGCAGCTTATTCCCGGGGAACTATGGCTACACCTTC	CASSLFPGNYGYTF